The following is a T cell receptor (beta chain) sequence with its context. Antigen specificity is unknown. Germline V gene data show CDR1 as DFQATT and CDR2 as SNEGSKA (reference sequence). Trimming removed 3 bases at V and 3 bases at J, with 9 bases between. This CDR3 spans 12 amino acids. TCRdb called clones again from the PCR reads with MiXCR. This repertoire shows 6,500 to 8,500 clones, roughly 29% found once; its top ten account for 25% to 30%. All patients reached thyroid surgery having received no treatment beforehand. The sample belongs to a study of metastatic and nonmetastatic thyroid tumors. Overall study: The comparison covered peripheral blood and tumor or nodule tissue in malignant and benign thyroid patients. Overall study results and limits: It was reported that TCR beta diversity was significantly higher in malignant thyroid tumors than benign nodules, in blood and tumor.

The sequenced material came from tumor tissue. The source is a female donor with papillary thyroid cancer or a benign thyroid nodule (not recorded which). Some clones in this sample may be carry-over from other donors' samples. The chain combines TRBV20-1 with TRBJ2-7; no clear D. The CDR3 reads CSARFQIYEQYF. Written as DNA, the CDR3 is TGCAGTGCTAGGTTTCAGATCTACGAGCAGTACTTC.